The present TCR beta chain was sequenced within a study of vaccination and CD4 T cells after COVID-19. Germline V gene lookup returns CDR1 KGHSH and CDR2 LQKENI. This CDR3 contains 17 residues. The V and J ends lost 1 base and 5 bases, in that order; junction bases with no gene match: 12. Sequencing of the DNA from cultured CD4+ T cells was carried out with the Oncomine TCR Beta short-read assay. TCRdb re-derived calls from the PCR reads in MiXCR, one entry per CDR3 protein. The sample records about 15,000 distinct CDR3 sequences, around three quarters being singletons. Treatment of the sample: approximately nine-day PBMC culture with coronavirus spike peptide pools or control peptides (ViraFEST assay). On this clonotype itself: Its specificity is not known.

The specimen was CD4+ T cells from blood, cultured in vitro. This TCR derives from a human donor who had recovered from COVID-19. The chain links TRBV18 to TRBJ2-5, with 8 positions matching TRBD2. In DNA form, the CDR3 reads TGTGCCAGCTCACCACGCTTCGGCGGGAGGCCCGGGGAGACCCAGTACTTC. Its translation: CASSPRFGGRPGETQYF.